This T cell receptor (beta chain) was captured by sequencing in a study of human T cells and chemical hapten exposure. TCRdb re-analysed the RACE reads in MiXCR, keeping a single row per CDR3 protein. This table has about 71,000 distinct CDR3 sequences, around 10% appearing once. Germline-derived CDR1 and CDR2 are MGHDK and SYGVNS. With 0 bases removed from V and 6 bases from J, the gap between germline ends came to 6 bases. CDR3 length equals 14 residues. Time point of the sample: patch test 3, about 24 weeks after DPC sensitization. Treatment: therapeutic diphenylcyclopropenone sensitization with weekly scalp DPC. Donation of samples came from alopecia patients who were 18 to 70 years old and suitable for DPC. This clonotype has ten or more counts. The antigen is not known. Study-level findings and limits: Those TCRs sitting above 1 in 1000 frequency stayed the same with DPC sensitization.

This chain links TRBV25-1 with TRBJ1-6; D unclear. The source material was whole blood, sampled in connection with sensitization to the hapten diphenylcyclopropenone (DPC). This clonotype was obtained from a woman between 50 and 59 years old with alopecia areata. Some clones in this sample may be carry-over from other donors' samples. CDR3 protein: CASSEYNRNSPLHF. For the CDR3, the DNA is TGTGCCAGCAGTGAATATAACCGTAATTCACCCCTCCACTTT. Based on the CDR3 plus reference TRBV25-1 and TRBJ1-6, the full variable domain is EADIYQTPRYLVIGTGKKITLECSQTMGHDKMYWYQQDPGMELHLIHYSYGVNSTEKGDLSSESTVSRIRTEHFPLTLESARPSHTSQYLCASSEYNRNSPLHFGNGTRLTVT.